Shown below are 27 T cell receptor beta chains from a single sample sequenced in a study of T cells in localized non-small cell lung cancer. Clones were read by immunoSEQ multiplex PCR, and TCRdb kept only the in-frame ones, dropping some. The data contain approximately 83,000 clones, about nine tenths of them singletons. The sample was PBMCs, taken before any cancer treatment. The receptors come from a woman aged 35-75 years with stage II squamous cell lung carcinoma.

This chain connects TRBV2 to TRBJ2-5; 8 bases line up with TRBD1. Germline V lookup: CDR1 SNHLY, CDR2 FYNNEI. The CDR3 loop spans 13 amino acids. Trimming at V came to 6 bases and at J to 2 bases, leaving 2 bases not matched to a gene. CDR3 nucleotide sequence: TGTGCCAGCAGGGACAGGGCTCAAGAGACCCAGTACTTC. This encodes CASRDRAQETQYF.

The V call is TRBV5-1, the J call TRBJ2-1; no clear D gene. The length of the CDR3 is 15 residues. V lost 0 bases to trimming and J lost 6 bases, with 13 bases between them. Germline lookup yields CDR1 SGHRS and CDR2 YFSETQ. CDR3 residues: CASSLDGSYLNEQFF. CDR3 in DNA: TGCGCCAGCAGCTTGGACGGGTCCTACCTCAATGAGCAGTTCTTC.

This clone was observed a single time. The J gene is TRBJ1-5, the V gene TRBV6-1; 11 bases align to TRBD1. The CDR3 has 15 amino acids. CDR1 is MNHNS and CDR2 is SASEGT in the germline V gene. Trimming removed 5 bases from V and 7 bases from J; junction bases left unmatched: 7. CDR3 in DNA: TGTGCCAGCAGTCTACTCGGGACAGGGGGGCAGCCCCAGCATTTT. Translation: CASSLLGTGGQPQHF.

J is TRBJ2-6 and V is TRBV7-2; D unclear. The germline V and J ends were trimmed by 6 bases and 0 bases, with 3 bases remaining between them. The V gene's germline CDR1 is SGHTA and CDR2 FQGNSA. The CDR3 is made up of 13 amino acids. The CDR3 loop is CASRDSGANVLTF. In nucleotides, the CDR3 is TGTGCCAGCAGGGACTCTGGGGCCAACGTCCTGACTTTC.

Judged by abundance, this clone is medium-sized. The gene calls are TRBV6-1 and TRBJ1-6; 11 bases agree with TRBD1. This CDR3 comprises 16 residues. Germline CDR1 and CDR2: MNHNS and SASEGT. Losses at the gene ends were 1 base for V and 6 bases for J; bases not matched to a gene: 2. This chain's CDR3 is CASSEGDRGFNSPLHF. In DNA form, the CDR3 reads TGTGCCAGCAGTGAAGGGGACAGGGGGTTTAATTCACCCCTCCACTTT.

This clone was counted a single time. The CDR3 sequence: CASRRVTEAFF. DNA for the CDR3: TGTGCCAGCAGACGGGTTACTGAAGCTTTCTTT. The genes are TRBV11-2 and TRBJ1-1; no clear D gene. The V and J ends lost 6 bases and 5 bases respectively, with 7 bases between them. CDR1 is SGHAT and CDR2 is FQNNGV in the germline V gene. The CDR3 covers 11 residues.

The V and J genes are TRBV4-1 and TRBJ2-1, with 11 bases aligning to TRBD2. The CDR3 runs 16 residues. Germline assignment: CDR1 MGHRA and CDR2 YSYEKL. J lost 8 bases, V lost 1 base, and 7 bases had no gene match. The CDR3 nucleotides read TGCGCCAGCAGCCAAGGAGCGACTAGCGGGATCTATGAGCAGTTCTTC. This sequence encodes CASSQGATSGIYEQFF.

Only a few counts were recorded for this clone. V and J are TRBV7-8 and TRBJ2-2; 7 nucleotides match TRBD1. The CDR3 has 14 amino acids. Germline CDR1 and CDR2: SGHVS and FQNEAQ. V trimming: 5 bases; J trimming: 1 base; junction bases outside the gene matches: 1. The CDR3, as DNA: TGTGCCAGCAGCCGGGACAGGAACACCGGGGAGCTGTTTTTT. Translated, it gives CASSRDRNTGELFF.

Notes on this clone: The sample has other DNA sequences that encode this CDR3 too. The chain links TRBV5-1 to TRBJ2-5; 10 bases line up with TRBD2. Germline V gene lookup returns CDR1 SGHRS and CDR2 YFSETQ. The CDR3 extends over 15 amino acids. After removal of 0 bases from V and 4 bases from J, the junction contained 3 bases not matched to a gene. The CDR3 reads CASSLASGSGETQYF. The CDR3 DNA reads TGCGCCAGCAGCTTGGCTAGCGGGAGTGGAGAGACCCAGTACTTC.

This chain uses TRBV4-2 with TRBJ2-3; 9 bases align to TRBD2. Germline trimming cut 4 bases from V and 3 bases from J; bases unmatched to any gene: 11. The V gene's germline CDR1 is LGHNA and CDR2 YNFKEQ. The CDR3 totals 17 residues. Here the CDR3 reads CASSRSLAGQLTDTQYF. The CDR3 DNA reads TGTGCCAGCAGCCGGAGCCTAGCGGGACAATTGACAGATACGCAGTATTTT.

DNA of the CDR3: TGTGCCACCTCAGTTAATGAAGCTTTCTTT. It specifies CATSVNEAFF. This chain joins TRBV28 and TRBJ1-1; the D is unclear. Per germline, CDR1 MDHEN and CDR2 SYDVKM. Deletions cut 10 bases from V and 7 bases from J, with 10 bases between. CDR3 length: 10 amino acids.

This chain uses TRBV29-1 with TRBJ2-3; TRBD2 matches at 13 bases. Germline values: CDR1 SQVTM, CDR2 ANQGSEA. V lost 4 bases to trimming and J lost 4 bases; unmatched junction nucleotides: 2. This CDR3 contains 14 residues. CDR3 loop: CSVGTSGSADTQYF. CDR3 DNA sequence: TGCAGCGTTGGGACTAGCGGGAGTGCAGATACGCAGTATTTT.

V is TRBV5-1 and J is TRBJ2-2; D ambiguous. Germline assignment: CDR1 SGHRS and CDR2 YFSETQ. The CDR3 is 14 amino acids. The germline V and J ends were trimmed by 3 bases and 8 bases, with 14 bases remaining between them. CDR3 sequence reads: CASSWRYPGGELFF. The CDR3 nucleotides are TGCGCCAGCAGCTGGCGATACCCCGGTGGGGAGCTGTTTTTT.

V usage is TRBV30 and J usage is TRBJ2-5, with D possibly being TRBD1 (7 bases). The CDR3 contains 11 residues. V lost 4 bases, J lost 5 bases, and 8 bases lay in between. Germline V gene data show CDR1 as GTSNPN and CDR2 as SVGIG (reference sequence). CDR3 coding DNA: TGTGCCTGGACAGGGGGGGAGACCCAGTACTTC. Its translation: CAWTGGETQYF.

CDR3 sequence reads: CASSLEFGRSGELFF. CDR3 coding DNA: TGTGCCAGCAGCTTGGAGTTCGGGAGAAGCGGGGAGCTGTTTTTT. The J gene is TRBJ2-2, the V gene TRBV7-6; D is perhaps TRBD2 (6 bases). The germline V and J ends were trimmed by 3 bases and 7 bases, with 15 bases remaining between them. This CDR3 spans 15 amino acids. CDR1 and CDR2 from the germline V gene are SGHVS and FNYEAQ.

The chain joins TRBV4-1 to TRBJ2-7; 8 bases are shared with TRBD2. The germline V gene encodes CDR1 MGHRA and CDR2 YSYEKL. The trim removed 3 bases at V and 5 bases at J, leaving 6 bases unmatched. This CDR3 is 14 amino acids long. The CDR3 DNA reads TGCGCCAGCAGCCACCCCGGGGGGGTCCACGAGCAGTACTTC. Translation: CASSHPGGVHEQYF.

This clone was seen only once. The genes are TRBV7-2 and TRBJ1-4, with D perhaps matching TRBD1 (5 bases). Trimming took 4 bases from V and 7 from J, leaving 16 bases between them. Germline values: CDR1 SGHTA, CDR2 FQGNSA. The CDR3 is 15 residues long. CDR3 sequence: CASSSGALRGEKLFF. The CDR3 region has the DNA TGTGCCAGCAGCTCCGGGGCCCTGAGGGGTGAAAAACTGTTTTTT.

This clone is a singleton in its sample. The chain carries TRBV14 and TRBJ2-1; TRBD2 matches at 14 bases. The germline V gene encodes CDR1 SGHDN and CDR2 FVKESK. The CDR3 has 15 amino acids. The J segment lost 7 bases and the V segment lost 8 bases, leaving 7 bases of the junction unmatched. This chain's CDR3 is CASARLAGGQNEQFF. The CDR3 nucleotides read TGTGCCAGCGCCAGACTAGCGGGGGGGCAGAATGAGCAGTTCTTC.

The chain carries TRBV29-1 and TRBJ1-2; D remains ambiguous. The CDR3 has 11 amino acids. Germline lookup yields CDR1 SQVTM and CDR2 ANQGSEA. Trimming cost V 4 bases and J 7 bases, with 10 bases left between them. The CDR3 loop reads CSVGDEAGYTF. CDR3 nucleotides: TGCAGCGTTGGCGACGAGGCTGGCTACACCTTC.

V gene TRBV18 combines with J gene TRBJ2-2; 10 bases map to TRBD2. CDR1 is KGHSH, CDR2 LQKENI, per germline. V shed 6 bases, J shed 2 bases, and the junction held 6 bases outside the gene matches. The CDR3 consists of 16 residues. CDR3 sequence: CASSLRTSGNTGELFF. Here the CDR3 DNA reads TGTGCCAGCTCCCTCCGGACTAGCGGTAACACCGGGGAGCTGTTTTTT.

The chain uses TRBV25-1 and TRBJ1-1; no clear D gene. V lost 6 bases and J lost 3, with 11 bases in between. Germline assignment: CDR1 MGHDK and CDR2 SYGVNS. The CDR3 extends over 13 amino acids. The CDR3 region is CASRQWIDTEAFF. In DNA form, the CDR3 reads TGTGCCAGCAGACAGTGGATCGACACTGAAGCTTTCTTT.

This clone was detected once. V is TRBV6-1 and J is TRBJ2-1; TRBD1 matches 7 bases. This CDR3 is 15 amino acids long. J gave up 1 base and V 5 bases, and 5 bases lay outside the gene matches. Germline V gene sequence: CDR1 MNHNS, CDR2 SASEGT. CDR3: CASSIDRVSYNEQFF. The CDR3 bases are TGTGCCAGCAGTATAGACAGGGTGTCCTACAATGAGCAGTTCTTC.

The gene calls are TRBV6-5 and TRBJ2-6; D gene uncertain. V gave up 3 bases and J gave up 0 bases, with 6 bases separating them. The CDR3 is made up of 15 amino acids. The germline V gene encodes CDR1 MNHEY and CDR2 SVGAGI. The CDR3 DNA sequence: TGTGCCAGCAGTTATTTCAACTCTGGGGCCAACGTCCTGACTTTC. This sequence encodes CASSYFNSGANVLTF.

The rearrangement joins TRBV5-6 to TRBJ1-3; D is unclear. Per the germline V gene, CDR1 is SGHDT and CDR2 is YYEEEE. The CDR3 totals 16 residues. Trimming took off 4 bases at V and 4 bases at J, with 18 bases between the two ends. The CDR3 nucleotides are TGTGCCAGCAGCCCGACCCAGATTTCGGGAGGAAACACCATATATTTT. This translates into CASSPTQISGGNTIYF. The full variable domain, in which reference TRBV5-6 and TRBJ1-3 provide the parts outside the CDR3, is DAGVTQSPTHLIKTRGQQVTLRCSPKSGHDTVSWYQQALGQGPQFIFQYYEEEERQRGNFPDRFSGHQFPNYSSELNVNALLLGDSALYLCASSPTQISGGNTIYFGEGSWLTVV.

Concerning this clone itself: At one boundary the junction diverges from the germline segment, which might be a read error. The V call is TRBV28, the J call TRBJ1-1; maybe TRBD1 (5 bases). Germline CDR1 reads MDHEN; CDR2 reads SYDVKM. The CDR3 is made up of 12 amino acids. The CDR3 region is CASRLGDAEAFF. CDR3 sequence (DNA): TGTGCCAGCCGTTTAGGGGACGCTGAAGCTTTCTTT.

The chain couples TRBV5-4 to TRBJ2-1; no firm D call. Trimming took 1 base from V and 2 from J, leaving 10 bases between them. Germline CDR1 reads SGHNT; CDR2 reads YYREEE (reference sequence). The CDR3 is made up of 15 amino acids. In DNA form, the CDR3 reads TGTGCCAGCAGCTTGAAACAAAAGCCCTACAATGAGCAGTTCTTC. This codes for CASSLKQKPYNEQFF.

The chain recombines TRBV28 with TRBJ2-7; unclear D gene. V dropped 9 bases and J dropped 1 base, with 13 bases sitting between them. This CDR3 is 13 amino acids long. The germline V gene encodes CDR1 MDHEN and CDR2 SYDVKM. The CDR3 sequence: CASYDGQSYEQYF. The CDR3 DNA reads TGTGCCAGTTACGACGGCCAGTCCTACGAGCAGTACTTC.